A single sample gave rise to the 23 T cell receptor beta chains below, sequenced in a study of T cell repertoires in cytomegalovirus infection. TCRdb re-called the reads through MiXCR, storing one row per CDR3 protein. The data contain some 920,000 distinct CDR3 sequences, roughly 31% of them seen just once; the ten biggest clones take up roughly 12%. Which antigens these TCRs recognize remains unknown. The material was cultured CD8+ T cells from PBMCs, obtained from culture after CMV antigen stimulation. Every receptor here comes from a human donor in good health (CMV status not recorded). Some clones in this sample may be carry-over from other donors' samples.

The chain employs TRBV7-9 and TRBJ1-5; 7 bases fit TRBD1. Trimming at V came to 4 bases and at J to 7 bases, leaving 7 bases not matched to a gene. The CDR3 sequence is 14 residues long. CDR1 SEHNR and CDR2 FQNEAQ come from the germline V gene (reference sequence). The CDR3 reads CASSSGQREQPQHF. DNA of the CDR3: TGTGCCAGCAGCTCGGGACAGAGAGAACAGCCCCAGCATTTT.

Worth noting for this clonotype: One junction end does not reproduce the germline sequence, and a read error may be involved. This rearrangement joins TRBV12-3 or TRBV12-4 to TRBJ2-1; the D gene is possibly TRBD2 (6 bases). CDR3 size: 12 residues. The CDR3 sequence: CASDGEDKEQFF. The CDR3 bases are TGTGCCAGCGACGGGGAGGACAAGGAGCAGTTCTTC.

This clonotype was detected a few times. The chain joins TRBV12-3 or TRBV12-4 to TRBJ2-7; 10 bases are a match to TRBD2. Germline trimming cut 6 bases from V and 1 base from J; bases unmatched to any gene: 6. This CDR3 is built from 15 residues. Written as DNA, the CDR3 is TGTGCCAGCAGGGAAGGACTAGCGGAATCCTACGAGCAGTACTTC. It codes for CASREGLAESYEQYF.

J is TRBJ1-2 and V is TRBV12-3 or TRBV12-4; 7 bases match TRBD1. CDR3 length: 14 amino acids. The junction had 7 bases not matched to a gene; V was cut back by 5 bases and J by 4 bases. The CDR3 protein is CASSHRRDSYGYTF. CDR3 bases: TGTGCCAGCAGTCATCGCCGGGACAGCTATGGCTACACCTTC.

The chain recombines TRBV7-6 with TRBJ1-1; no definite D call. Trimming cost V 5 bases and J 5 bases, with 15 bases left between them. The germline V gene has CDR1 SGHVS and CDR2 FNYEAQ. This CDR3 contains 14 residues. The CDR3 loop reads CASSPRGSGTEAFF. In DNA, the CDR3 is TGTGCCAGCAGCCCACGCGGCTCCGGGACTGAAGCTTTCTTT.

CDR3: CASRAQGAHYGYTF. The CDR3 DNA reads as TGTGCCAGCAGGGCCCAAGGGGCACACTATGGCTACACCTTC. The chain joins TRBV9 to TRBJ1-2; D is possibly TRBD1 (5 bases). V was pared by 5 bases and J by 3 bases, with 14 bases between. From germline, CDR1 is SGDLS and CDR2 YYNGEE. There are 14 residues in the CDR3.

The CDR3 sequence is CASSGDRGNYGYTF. The CDR3 DNA reads TGTGCCAGCAGTGGGGACAGGGGGAACTATGGCTACACCTTC. The genes are TRBV27 and TRBJ1-2, with TRBD1 matching over 11 bases. CDR1 and CDR2 from the germline V gene are MNHEY and SMNVEV (reference sequence). CDR3 length equals 14 residues. V lost 5 bases, J lost 2 bases, and 1 base stayed unmatched.

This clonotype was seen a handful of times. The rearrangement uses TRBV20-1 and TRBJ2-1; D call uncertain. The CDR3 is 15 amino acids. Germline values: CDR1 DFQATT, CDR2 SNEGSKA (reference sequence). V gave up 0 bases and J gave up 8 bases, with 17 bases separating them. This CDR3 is CSARDRTFPFDEQFF. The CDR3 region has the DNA TGCAGTGCTAGAGATAGGACGTTCCCCTTCGATGAGCAGTTCTTC.

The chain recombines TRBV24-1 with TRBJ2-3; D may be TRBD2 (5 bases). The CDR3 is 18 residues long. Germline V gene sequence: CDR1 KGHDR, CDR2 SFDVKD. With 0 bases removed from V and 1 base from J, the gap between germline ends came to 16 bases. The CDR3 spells CATSDLPPRVHGTDTQYF. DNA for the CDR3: TGTGCCACCAGTGATTTGCCGCCGAGGGTCCACGGCACAGATACGCAGTATTTT.

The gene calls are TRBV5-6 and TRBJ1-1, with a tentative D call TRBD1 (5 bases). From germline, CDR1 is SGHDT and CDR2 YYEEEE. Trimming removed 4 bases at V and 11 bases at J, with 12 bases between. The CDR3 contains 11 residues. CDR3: CASSTGTHAFF. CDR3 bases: TGTGCCAGCAGCACCGGGACTCACGCTTTCTTT.

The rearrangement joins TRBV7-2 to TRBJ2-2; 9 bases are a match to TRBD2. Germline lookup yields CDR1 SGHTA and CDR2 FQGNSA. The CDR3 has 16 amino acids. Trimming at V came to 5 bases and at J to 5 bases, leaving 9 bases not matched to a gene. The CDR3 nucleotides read TGTGCCAGCAGCCCCCATGCGGGGGGGTTTACCGGGGAGCTGTTTTTT. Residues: CASSPHAGGFTGELFF.

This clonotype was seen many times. The CDR3: CAIRGELAGGISYNEQFF. The CDR3, as DNA: TGTGCCATCAGGGGCGAGCTAGCGGGGGGGATATCCTACAATGAGCAGTTCTTC. The chain employs TRBV10-3 and TRBJ2-1; TRBD2 aligns across 12 bases. CDR1 ENHRY and CDR2 SYGVKD come from the germline V gene. The CDR3 is 18 residues long. V lost 6 bases to trimming and J lost 1 base; unmatched junction nucleotides: 10.

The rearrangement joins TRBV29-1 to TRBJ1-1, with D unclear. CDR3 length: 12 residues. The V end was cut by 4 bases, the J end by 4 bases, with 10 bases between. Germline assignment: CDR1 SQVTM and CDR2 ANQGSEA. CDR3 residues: CSVGVGSTEAFF. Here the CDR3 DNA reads TGCAGCGTTGGTGTAGGAAGCACTGAAGCTTTCTTT.

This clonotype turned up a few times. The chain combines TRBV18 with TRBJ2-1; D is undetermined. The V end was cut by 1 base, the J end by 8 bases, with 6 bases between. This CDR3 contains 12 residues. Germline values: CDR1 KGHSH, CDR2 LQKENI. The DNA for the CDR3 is TGTGCCAGCTCACCACTTGTGGATGAGCAGTTCTTC. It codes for CASSPLVDEQFF.

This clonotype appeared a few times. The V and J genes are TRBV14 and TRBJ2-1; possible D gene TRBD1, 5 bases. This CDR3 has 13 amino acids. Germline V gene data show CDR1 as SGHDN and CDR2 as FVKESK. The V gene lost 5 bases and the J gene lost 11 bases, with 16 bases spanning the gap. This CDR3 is CASSIIYQDKQFF. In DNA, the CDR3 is TGTGCCAGCAGCATTATATACCAGGACAAGCAGTTCTTC.

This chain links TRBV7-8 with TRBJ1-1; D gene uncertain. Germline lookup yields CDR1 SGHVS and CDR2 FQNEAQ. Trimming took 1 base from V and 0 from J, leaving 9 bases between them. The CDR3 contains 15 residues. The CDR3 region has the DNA TGTGCCAGCAGCTTAGTTAGGACTTTGAACACTGAAGCTTTCTTT. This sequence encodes CASSLVRTLNTEAFF.

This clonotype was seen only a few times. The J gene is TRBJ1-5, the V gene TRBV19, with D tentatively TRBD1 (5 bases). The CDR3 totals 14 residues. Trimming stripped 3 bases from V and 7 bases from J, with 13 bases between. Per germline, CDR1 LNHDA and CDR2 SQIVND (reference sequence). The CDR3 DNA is TGTGCCAGTAGTATGATTGGGGCCCAACAGCCCCAGCATTTT. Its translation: CASSMIGAQQPQHF.

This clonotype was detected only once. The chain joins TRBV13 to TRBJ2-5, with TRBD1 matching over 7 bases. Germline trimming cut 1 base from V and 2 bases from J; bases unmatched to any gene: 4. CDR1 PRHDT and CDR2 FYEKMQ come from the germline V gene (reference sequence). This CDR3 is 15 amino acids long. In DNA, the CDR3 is TGTGCCAGCAGCTTAGCACCGGGACAGCAAGAGACCCAGTACTTC. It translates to CASSLAPGQQETQYF.

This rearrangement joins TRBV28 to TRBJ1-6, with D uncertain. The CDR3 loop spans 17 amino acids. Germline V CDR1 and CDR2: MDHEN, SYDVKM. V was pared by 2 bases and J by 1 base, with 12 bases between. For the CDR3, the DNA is TGTGCCAGCAGTTTAGTTGACACGGGATCCTATAATTCACCCCTCCACTTT. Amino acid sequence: CASSLVDTGSYNSPLHF. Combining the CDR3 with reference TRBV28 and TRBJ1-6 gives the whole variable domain DVKVTQSSRYLVKRTGEKVFLECVQDMDHENMFWYRQDPGLGLRLIYFSYDVKMKEKGDIPEGYSVSREKKERFSLILESASTNQTSMYLCASSLVDTGSYNSPLHFGNGTRLTVT.

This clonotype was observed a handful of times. The CDR3 protein is CASSSRDSANTGELFF. CDR3 nucleotide sequence: TGTGCCAGCAGTTCCCGGGACAGCGCGAACACCGGGGAGCTGTTTTTT. The chain combines TRBV7-6 with TRBJ2-2; TRBD1 agrees at 7 bases. There are 16 residues in the CDR3. The germline CDR1 and CDR2 sequences are SGHVS and FNYEAQ. Trimming took 6 bases from V and 0 from J; bases not matched to a gene: 7.

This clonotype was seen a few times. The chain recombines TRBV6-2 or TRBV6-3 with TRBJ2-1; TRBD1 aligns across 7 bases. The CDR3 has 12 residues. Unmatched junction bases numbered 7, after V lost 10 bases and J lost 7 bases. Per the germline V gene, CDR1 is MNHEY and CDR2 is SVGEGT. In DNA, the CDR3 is TGTGCCACCCTGACAGGGTGGAATGAGCAGTTCTTC. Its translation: CATLTGWNEQFF.

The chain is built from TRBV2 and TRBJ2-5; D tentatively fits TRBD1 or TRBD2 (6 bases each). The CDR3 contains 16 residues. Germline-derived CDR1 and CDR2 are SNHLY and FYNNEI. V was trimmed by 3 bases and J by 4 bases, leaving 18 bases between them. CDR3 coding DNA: TGTGCCAGCAGTGAGGGGGGCAGCGTAATGGGAGAGACCCAGTACTTC. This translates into CASSEGGSVMGETQYF. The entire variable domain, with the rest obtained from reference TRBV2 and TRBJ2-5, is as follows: EPEVTQTPSHQVTQMGQEVILRCVPISNHLYFYWYRQILGQKVEFLVSFYNNEISEKSEIFDDQFSVERPDGSNFTLKIRSTKLEDSAMYFCASSEGGSVMGETQYFGPGTRLLVL.

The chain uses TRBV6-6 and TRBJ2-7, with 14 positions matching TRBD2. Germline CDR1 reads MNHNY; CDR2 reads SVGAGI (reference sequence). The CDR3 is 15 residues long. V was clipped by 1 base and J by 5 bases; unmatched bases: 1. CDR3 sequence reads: CASSYLGLAGDEQYF. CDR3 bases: TGTGCCAGCAGTTACTTGGGACTAGCGGGAGACGAGCAGTACTTC.